In its sample, the clone carrying this T cell receptor (beta chain) ranks as medium-sized. Each CDR3 protein gets one entry after TCRdb re-called the RT-PCR reads with MiXCR. The sample lists hundreds of distinct CDR3 sequences, around 35% occurring once. The CDR3 extends over 15 amino acids. V lost 7 bases and J 1 base, leaving 17 bases between the germline ends. CDR1 and CDR2 (germline): SGHRS, YFSETQ. V is TRBV5-1 and J is TRBJ1-1; D perhaps matches TRBD1 (6 bases). This receptor was taken from a female donor with primary Sjogren's syndrome. What was sequenced was memory CD4+ T cells from salivary gland. The CDR3 DNA is TGCGCCAGCTACGAGCAGGGGCCTCAGAACACTGAAGCTTTCTTT. It codes for CASYEQGPQNTEAFF. The full variable domain, with the rest looked up from reference TRBV5-1 and TRBJ1-1, is KAGVTQTPRYLIKTRGQQVTLSCSPISGHRSVSWYQQTPGQGLQFLFEYFSETQRNKGNFPGRFSGRQFSNSRSEMNVSTLELGDSALYLCASYEQGPQNTEAFFGQGTRLTVV.